This is a list of T cell receptor beta chains from one sample in a study of CD8+CD57+ T cells in acquired aplastic anemia. TCRdb ran MiXCR on the reads and lists one entry per CDR3 protein. In the table there are roughly 160,000 distinct CDR3 sequences, 65% to 75% of which are singletons. Sequencing used sorted CD4+, CD8+, or CD8+CD57+ T cells (not recorded which) from PBMCs. These receptors all come from a human donor with aplastic anemia. The CDR3 runs from the conserved cysteine through the conserved F or W. A D gene is named only where the DNA matches it firmly.

V gene	J gene	D gene	CDR3 protein
TRBV29-1	TRBJ1-2	TRBD1	CSVNDRGFSWDGYTF
TRBV2	TRBJ2-6	-	CASSEANRDLDSGANVLTF
TRBV2	TRBJ2-3	-	CASSGITDTQYF
TRBV7-8	TRBJ1-1	-	CASRKTNTEAFF
TRBV14	TRBJ1-2	TRBD1	CASSQDLRGGGTGPSYNYGYTF
TRBV29-1	TRBJ2-7	TRBD2	CSVEDGTSESYEQYF
TRBV19	TRBJ2-3	TRBD1	CASTPRGPSTDTQYF
TRBV7-8	TRBJ2-7	-	CASSSPLALREQYF
TRBV15	TRBJ2-3	TRBD1	CATSRDRGTGADTQYF
TRBV6-1	TRBJ1-1	-	CASSEAGGGEAFF
TRBV20-1	TRBJ1-4	TRBD1	CSASYTGGVNEKLFF
TRBV7-9	TRBJ1-4	TRBD1	CASSTGQGSTTNEKLFF
TRBV2	TRBJ1-6	-	CASSESRRSPLHF
TRBV6-4	TRBJ1-2	-	CASSFVQGTGDYTF
TRBV7-9	TRBJ2-7	-	CASSLLGTQSSYEQYF
TRBV7-9	TRBJ1-1	-	CASSFDDTEAFF
TRBV29-1	TRBJ2-3	-	CSVLPPGVGGTDTQYF
TRBV7-9	TRBJ2-5	TRBD2	CASSRGETKYQETQYF
TRBV15	TRBJ2-7	-	CATSRPVTGAEQYF
TRBV10-3	TRBJ1-2	TRBD1	CAISGGQPYGYTF
TRBV10-3	TRBJ1-1	TRBD1	CAIRGQGTLNTEAFF
TRBV7-9	TRBJ1-6	-	CASSLGGLNSPLHF
TRBV7-6	TRBJ1-5	-	CASSPRVGEPQHF
TRBV6-2/TRBV6-3	TRBJ2-7	-	CASSYPTEGSSYEQYF
TRBV5-6	TRBJ1-2	-	CASSQGTAYGYTF
TRBV12-3/TRBV12-4	TRBJ2-1	-	CASSLAWGNNEQFF
TRBV19	TRBJ1-2	-	CASSFEPNYGYTF
TRBV5-6	TRBJ1-2	-	CASSLSNGGGYTF
TRBV29-1	TRBJ2-7	-	CSVEYRESYEQYF
TRBV2	TRBJ2-5	-	CASSDMRGTQYF
TRBV20-1	TRBJ1-2	-	CSARAEGENYGYTF